A single sample gave rise to the 22 T cell receptor beta chains below, sequenced in a study of post-analysis software for immune sequencing data. Study observations and caveats: Five or six TRBV segments (TRBV5-6, TRBV5-1 and TRBV20-1 among them) occurred more frequently in patients than in controls.

Unique molecular identifiers were present in the TCR beta cDNA libraries. TCRdb analysed the PCR reads with MiXCR anew, one entry per CDR3 protein. Of some 890,000 distinct CDR3 sequences in the sample, 53% were seen once. Their antigen targets remain unknown. Sequencing was performed on blood. Every receptor here comes from a girl aged 10-17 years with multiple sclerosis.

V is TRBV5-1 and J is TRBJ2-3; TRBD1 matches at 8 bases. The trim removed 3 bases at V and 6 bases at J, leaving 9 bases unmatched. This CDR3 spans 15 amino acids. In germline, CDR1 is SGHRS, CDR2 YFSETQ. CDR3 sequence (DNA): TGCGCCAGCAGCTCGGGACAGGTAGGAGCGGATACGCAGTATTTT. This sequence encodes CASSSGQVGADTQYF. Full variable domain (outside the CDR3, taken from reference TRBV5-1 and TRBJ2-3): KAGVTQTPRYLIKTRGQQVTLSCSPISGHRSVSWYQQTPGQGLQFLFEYFSETQRNKGNFPGRFSGRQFSNSRSEMNVSTLELGDSALYLCASSSGQVGADTQYFGPGTRLTVL.

To note about this clonotype: A junction boundary mismatches the germline segment, possibly from a read error. CDR3 amino acids: CASSLEPVDGCTF. The CDR3, as DNA: TGCGCCAGCAGCTTGGAGCCAGTCGATGGCTGCACCTTC. The chain is built from TRBV5-1 and TRBJ1-2; D is unclear. The CDR3 loop spans 13 amino acids. Germline V lookup: CDR1 SGHRS, CDR2 YFSETQ.

This clonotype appeared once. This chain links TRBV7-2 with TRBJ2-1; 8 nucleotides align to TRBD1. The J call is doubtful: the DNA matches TRBJ2-7 better. Germline V gives CDR1 SGHTA, CDR2 FQGNSA. There are 15 residues in the CDR3. The CDR3 coding sequence is TGTGCCAGCAGCTTAAGACAGGGGTGGTCCAATGAGCAGTACTTC. This codes for CASSLRQGWSNEQYF.

The chain has TRBV11-2 and TRBJ2-3; D call uncertain. V dropped 5 bases and J dropped 4 bases, with 22 bases sitting between them. The CDR3 is 17 residues long. Germline V lookup: CDR1 SGHAT, CDR2 FQNNGV. CDR3 loop: CASSLSKEPLAADTQYF. DNA of the CDR3: TGTGCCAGCAGCCTTTCTAAAGAGCCATTAGCCGCAGATACGCAGTATTTT.

This clonotype was seen a few times. The genes are TRBV7-2 and TRBJ2-1, with D tentatively TRBD2 (6 bases). CDR3 length: 15 residues. Between the trimmed V and J ends, which lost 5 bases and 1 base, there was a span of 12 bases. Germline-derived CDR1 and CDR2 are SGHTA and FQGNSA. CDR3 sequence (DNA): TGTGCCAGCAGCCAGGCGGCGGGGTCCTACAATGAGCAGTTCTTC. Translating gives CASSQAAGSYNEQFF.

This rearrangement joins TRBV24-1 to TRBJ2-1; 7 bases agree with TRBD2. The CDR3 spans 16 residues. Germline CDR1 and CDR2: KGHDR and SFDVKD. V was clipped by 5 bases and J by 0 bases; unmatched bases: 6. DNA of the CDR3: TGTGCCACCAGTGCGGCGGGGGTTTCCTCCTACAATGAGCAGTTCTTC. Encoded protein: CATSAAGVSSYNEQFF.

J is TRBJ2-4 and V is TRBV12-5; D not certain. The last part of the DNA fits TRBJ2-7 better; the J call may be wrong. CDR1 and CDR2 (germline): LGHNT, FRNRAP. The length of the CDR3 is 12 residues. CDR3 in amino acids: CASGFGEYEQYF. The CDR3 region has the DNA TGTGCTAGTGGTTTCGGAGAGTACGAGCAGTACTTC.

This chain uses TRBV6-6 with TRBJ2-4; 7 bases align to TRBD1. Losses at the gene ends were 6 bases for V and 9 bases for J; bases not matched to a gene: 8. Germline lookup yields CDR1 MNHNY and CDR2 SVGAGI (reference sequence). The CDR3 sequence is 13 residues long. CDR3 amino acids: CASSAGQAGIQYF. The CDR3 DNA reads as TGTGCCAGCAGCGCCGGACAGGCCGGCATTCAGTACTTC.

The rearrangement uses TRBV21-1 and TRBJ2-4; the D call in the table, TRBD1, was not verified against the DNA. The end of the DNA aligns better with TRBJ2-7, so the J call may be wrong. TRBV21-1 is deemed a pseudogene. The CDR3 is 17 amino acids. The CDR3: CASSPVEVAQTRYEQYF. As DNA, the CDR3 is TGTGCCAGCAGCCCTGTCGAGGTCGCACAAACTAGGTACGAGCAGTACTTC.

This rearrangement joins TRBV12-3 or TRBV12-4 to TRBJ2-4, with D unresolved. The DNA end lines up better with TRBJ2-7; the J call may be wrong. This CDR3 region has 13 residues. CDR3 sequence reads: CASSLEVRREQYF. DNA of the CDR3: TGTGCCAGCAGTTTAGAAGTTCGACGCGAGCAGTACTTC.

J is TRBJ1-4 and V is TRBV29-1, with unresolved D. Per germline, CDR1 SQVTM and CDR2 ANQGSEA. Trimming cost V 6 bases and J 2 bases, with 13 bases left between them. This CDR3 has 14 amino acids. The CDR3 here is CSVKGRQTNEKLFF. CDR3 in DNA: TGCAGCGTGAAGGGTCGGCAGACTAATGAAAAACTGTTTTTT.

V and J are TRBV5-1 and TRBJ2-5; D call uncertain. V dropped 5 bases and J dropped 5 bases, with 16 bases sitting between them. The CDR3 contains 14 residues. Looked up from germline, CDR1 is SGHRS and CDR2 is YFSETQ. This CDR3 is CASRYESSRETQYF. The CDR3 DNA sequence: TGCGCCAGCAGATACGAATCGAGCAGGGAGACCCAGTACTTC. Filled out from reference TRBV5-1 and TRBJ2-5, the complete variable domain reads KAGVTQTPRYLIKTRGQQVTLSCSPISGHRSVSWYQQTPGQGLQFLFEYFSETQRNKGNFPGRFSGRQFSNSRSEMNVSTLELGDSALYLCASRYESSRETQYFGPGTRLLVL.

This clonotype has more than one count but fewer than ten. The V call is TRBV5-5, the J call TRBJ2-7; 8 positions match TRBD2. The DNA end favors TRBJ2-5, so the J call may be wrong. The CDR3 is made up of 15 amino acids. Germline CDR1 SGHKS, CDR2 YYEKEE (reference sequence). CDR3 in amino acids: CASSGTGLGGETQYF. CDR3 bases: TGTGCCAGCAGCGGGACGGGACTAGGGGGAGAGACCCAGTACTTC.

This clonotype has a handful of counts. This chain uses TRBV6-5 with TRBJ2-3; D is possibly TRBD1 (6 bases). Matching the DNA end better, TRBJ1-4 makes the J call doubtful. The CDR3 contains 15 residues. CDR1 is MNHEY and CDR2 is SVGAGI in the germline V gene. The CDR3 DNA follows: TGTGCCAGCAGTAAAGTCGCAGGGGCGAAAGAAAAACTGTTTTTT. Its protein is CASSKVAGAKEKLFF.

The chain has TRBV29-1 and TRBJ2-7, with unresolved D. Germline CDR1 and CDR2: SQVTM and ANQGSEA. The CDR3 contains 12 residues. With 1 base removed from V and 5 bases from J, the gap between germline ends came to 9 bases. The CDR3, as DNA: TGCAGCGTTGAAGCACAAAGCCACGAGCAGTACTTC. Its protein product is CSVEAQSHEQYF.

On this clonotype itself: The junction departs from germline at one end; a sequencing error may be responsible. The chain uses TRBV5-1 and TRBJ1-1; D is perhaps TRBD1 (6 bases). The germline V gene encodes CDR1 SGHRS and CDR2 YFSETQ. CDR3 length: 15 residues. As DNA, the CDR3 is TGCGCCGGCAGCTTTGAAGACTCCGGGGGCGCTGAAGCTTTCTTT. Its translation: CAGSFEDSGGAEAFF.

This chain connects TRBV20-1 to TRBJ2-7, with TRBD2 matching over 13 bases. The length of the CDR3 is 16 residues. J lost 4 bases, V lost 3 bases, and 9 bases had no gene match. The V gene's germline CDR1 is DFQATT and CDR2 SNEGSKA (reference sequence). Here the CDR3 reads CSASVGLAGEAYEQYF. The DNA of the CDR3 is TGCAGTGCTAGCGTAGGACTAGCGGGAGAGGCGTACGAGCAGTACTTC.

The CDR3 nucleotides read TGTGCCAGCAGTTACTCAAAGGGGAAGGGCACTGAAGCTTTCTTT. It encodes CASSYSKGKGTEAFF. The chain carries TRBV6-2 or TRBV6-3 and TRBJ1-1, with D maybe TRBD1 (5 bases). The CDR3 length is 15 residues. V gave up 0 bases and J gave up 4 bases, with 12 bases separating them. Germline loops: CDR1 MNHEY, CDR2 SVGEGT.

This chain uses TRBV2 with TRBJ2-7; TRBD1 might be the D (6 bases). Germline CDR1 and CDR2: SNHLY and FYNNEI. V was shortened by 6 bases and J by 3 bases, with 18 bases between the two germline ends. The CDR3 has 15 residues. CDR3: CASRARQEAYYEQYF. The CDR3 DNA follows: TGTGCCAGCAGAGCCCGACAGGAGGCCTACTACGAGCAGTACTTC.

The rearrangement links TRBV2 to TRBJ2-1; 8 bases line up with TRBD1. V shed 2 bases and J 6 bases; nucleotides not matched to a gene: 6. Germline V gene sequence: CDR1 SNHLY, CDR2 FYNNEI. The CDR3 consists of 15 residues. The CDR3 DNA follows: TGTGCCAGCAGTGAATGGGACAGGATCGGCAATGAGCAGTTCTTC. It yields the protein CASSEWDRIGNEQFF.

CDR3: CASSLSGPPGKNIQYF. As DNA, the CDR3 is TGTGCCAGCAGCCTTAGCGGGCCTCCCGGCAAAAACATTCAGTACTTC. The rearrangement links TRBV5-4 to TRBJ2-4; 7 bases align to TRBD2. This CDR3 has 16 residues. Trimming at V came to 4 bases and at J to 3 bases, leaving 10 bases not matched to a gene. Germline values: CDR1 SGHNT, CDR2 YYREEE (reference sequence).

V is TRBV5-1 and J is TRBJ2-3; 14 nucleotides agree with TRBD2. The CDR3 sequence is 17 residues long. The trim removed 6 bases at V and 1 base at J, leaving 7 bases unmatched. From germline, CDR1 is SGHRS and CDR2 YFSETQ. In DNA form, the CDR3 reads TGCGCCAGCACCGAACTGACTAGCGGGGGGGGCACAGATACGCAGTATTTT. Its protein is CASTELTSGGGTDTQYF.